This TCR beta chain stems from a study of identical twins. CDR1 and CDR2 from the germline V gene are DFQATT and SNEGSKA (reference sequence). Trimming at V came to 0 bases and at J to 0 bases, leaving 2 bases not matched to a gene. There are 14 residues in the CDR3. One entry per CDR3 protein results from TCRdb running MiXCR on the 5' RACE reads. The data hold hundreds of thousands of distinct CDR3 sequences, with approximately 22% observed a single time. The same data also went into a second study, on T cells expressing NK-cell markers. As reported in that work: These clonotypes, the leaders elsewhere, also led the CD3+CD56-NKG2C+ fraction in several donors.

Sequencing was done on a sample of PBMCs. The receptor was derived from a young woman in good health. The chain uses TRBV20-1 and TRBJ2-7; 7 bases match TRBD1. The CDR3 region is CSAREDRISYEQYF. Here the CDR3 DNA reads TGCAGTGCTAGAGAGGACAGGATCTCCTACGAGCAGTACTTC.